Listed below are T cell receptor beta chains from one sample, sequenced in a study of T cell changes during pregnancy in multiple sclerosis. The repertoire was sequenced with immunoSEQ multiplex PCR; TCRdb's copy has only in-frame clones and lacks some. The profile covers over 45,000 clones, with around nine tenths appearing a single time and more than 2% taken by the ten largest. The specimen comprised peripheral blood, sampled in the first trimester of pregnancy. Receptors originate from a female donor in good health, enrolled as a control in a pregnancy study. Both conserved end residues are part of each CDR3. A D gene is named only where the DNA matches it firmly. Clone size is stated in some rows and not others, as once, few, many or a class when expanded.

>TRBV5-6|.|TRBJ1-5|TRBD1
TGTGCCAGCAGCTTGGGGACAGGGCGTCAGCCCCAGCATTTT
CASSLGTGRQPQHF
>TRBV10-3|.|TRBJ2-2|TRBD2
TGTGCCATCAGTGACGCCGGGACTAATTCCGGGGAGCTGTTTTTT
CAISDAGTNSGELFF
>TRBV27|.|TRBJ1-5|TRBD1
TGTGCCAGCAGTTCGCCCGAGGGGGCGCCCCAGCATTTT
CASSSPEGAPQHF
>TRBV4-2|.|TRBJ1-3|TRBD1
TGTGCCAGCAGCCAAGACCTGGGACAGGTGGGCTCTGGAAACACCATATATTTT
CASSQDLGQVGSGNTIYF
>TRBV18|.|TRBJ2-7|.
TGTGCCAGCTCCCTAGACGACCGGGGTACCTACGAGCAGTACTTC
CASSLDDRGTYEQYF
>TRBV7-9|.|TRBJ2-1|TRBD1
TGTGCCAGCAGCCTGACAGGGGGCATGGGGAATGAGCAGTTCTTC
CASSLTGGMGNEQFF
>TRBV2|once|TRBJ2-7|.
TGTGCCAGCCTCCCCGCTAGAACAGGCGAGCAGTACTTC
CASLPARTGEQYF
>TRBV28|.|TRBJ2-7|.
TGTGCCAGCAGTTCCCCCCGGACCCAGGGGATATACTACGAGCAGTACTTC
CASSSPRTQGIYYEQYF
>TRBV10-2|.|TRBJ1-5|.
TGCGCCAGCAGTGATGGCAGGTTTATGAATCAGCCCCAGCATTTT
CASSDGRFMNQPQHF
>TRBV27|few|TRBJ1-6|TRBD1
TGTGCCAGCACAGACAGGGGGAATTCACCCCTCCACTTT
CASTDRGNSPLHF
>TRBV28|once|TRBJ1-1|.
TGTGCCAGCAGTGGTACAGGCTACATGAACACTGAAGCTTTCTTT
CASSGTGYMNTEAFF
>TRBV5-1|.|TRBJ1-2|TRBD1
TGCGCCAGCAGCTCGGGTTCGGGACAGGGGGCGTATGGCTACACCTTC
CASSSGSGQGAYGYTF
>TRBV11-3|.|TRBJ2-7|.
TGTGCCACTCGAGGAGGGACCTCCCTCTACGAGCAGTACTTC
CATRGGTSLYEQYF
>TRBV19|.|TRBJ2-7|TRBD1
TGTGCCAGTAGTATAGGAGGACAGGGGGTCCCCTACGAGCAGTACTTC
CASSIGGQGVPYEQYF
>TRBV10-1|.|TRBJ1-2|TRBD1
TGCGCCAGCAGTCCACGGAGGAGGGGGCAGGGCTACACCTTC
CASSPRRRGQGYTF
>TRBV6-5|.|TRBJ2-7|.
TGTGCCAGCAGTCGACAGCAGGGCTACGAGCAGTACTTC
CASSRQQGYEQYF